This record covers a single TCR beta chain. Its antigen is not known. The data are from a study of CD8+ T cells in alopecia areata. Overall study: Patients remained on tofacitinib for 6 to 18 months and then went 6 months without it. Severity of treated patients was scored by affected scalp percentage. The study's findings and limits: It was observed that many expanded lesional clones persisted in scalp and blood during tofacitinib.

The CDR3 sequence is 15 residues long. Trimming removed 1 base from V and 7 bases from J, with 17 bases in between. Germline V lookup: CDR1 MGHRA, CDR2 YSYEKL. Treatment given: oral pan-JAK inhibitor, 5-10 mg twice daily. The investigators collected lesional scalp punch biopsies and peripheral blood from alopecia areata patients. TCR sequencing used cDNA made by reverse transcription of extracted RNA. The assay was immunoSEQ multiplex PCR, and TCRdb's table has in-frame clones only and misses some. The data show about 94,000 clones, 70% to 80% seen once. This TCR was sampled from a human donor with alopecia areata. The sample was CD8+ T cells sorted from blood, taken around week 42, from a patient treated with tofacitinib. The genes are TRBV4-1 and TRBJ2-7; D may correspond to TRBD1 or TRBD2 (5 bases each). DNA of the CDR3: TGCGCCAGCAGCCAAGGGTGGGGGATCCTCGGGGAGCAGTACTTC. As protein: CASSQGWGILGEQYF.